This T cell receptor beta chain came from a study of T-cell reconstitution after alpha-beta-depleted transplantation in children. The V gene end was trimmed by 4 bases and the J gene end by 0 bases; junction bases not matched to a gene: 8. Germline CDR1 reads KGHDR; CDR2 reads SFDVKD. CDR3 length: 19 residues. Unique molecular identifiers were incorporated into the prepared TCRbeta library. TCRdb analysed the PCR reads with MiXCR anew, one entry per CDR3 protein. The sample yields a few hundred thousand distinct CDR3 sequences, roughly 13% seen once. The chain recombines TRBV24-1 with TRBJ2-1, with 13 nucleotides matching TRBD2. The sequences come from PBMCs, mostly from graft donor cells, collected 360 days after TCRalphabeta/CD19-depleted stem cell transplant. The receptor comes from a male patient aged 5 to 17 who had a stem cell transplant for acute myeloid leukemia, so the T cells may come from the graft donor. The CDR3 loop is CATSDTFRTSGSSYNEQFF. The CDR3 DNA is TGTGCCACCAGTGACACTTTTCGGACTAGCGGGAGCTCCTACAATGAGCAGTTCTTC.